The 25 T cell receptor beta chains presented below share a single source sample, sequenced in a study of T cells in Graves' hyperthyroidism and ophthalmopathy. RNA transcripts gave rise to amplified TCR beta CDR3 regions. The HTBI primer set served for first-round RT-PCR of the TCR CDR3. MiXCR, applied by TCRdb to the multiplex PCR reads, yields one record per CDR3 protein. This table holds around 610,000 distinct CDR3 sequences, roughly 14% found once. What was sequenced was blood. The receptors stem from a woman aged 40 to 49 with Graves' ophthalmopathy.

This clonotype was counted at least ten times. The chain uses TRBV5-1 and TRBJ1-2, with TRBD1 matching over 8 bases. This CDR3 has 15 residues. The V segment lost 0 bases and the J segment 3 bases; nucleotides outside the gene matches: 4. Germline values: CDR1 SGHRS, CDR2 YFSETQ. CDR3 coding DNA: TGCGCCAGCAGCTTGGACATGGGACAGGACTATGGCTACACCTTC. It specifies CASSLDMGQDYGYTF.

This clonotype showed up many times. The chain recombines TRBV7-3 with TRBJ2-5; 7 bases line up with TRBD2. V lost 7 bases and J lost 5; bases outside the gene matches: 16. Germline CDR1 and CDR2: SGHTA and FQGTGA. There are 16 residues in the CDR3. CDR3 residues: CASTSRRGGPGETQYF. CDR3 nucleotide sequence: TGTGCCAGCACCTCCCGGCGGGGAGGGCCTGGGGAGACCCAGTACTTC. Full variable domain (rest looked up from reference TRBV7-3 and TRBJ2-5): GAGVSQTPSNKVTEKGKYVELRCDPISGHTALYWYRQSLGQGPEFLIYFQGTGAADDSGLPNDRFFAVRPEGSVSTLKIQRTERGDSAVYLCASTSRRGGPGETQYFGPGTRLLVL.

This clonotype was picked up many times. This chain uses TRBV6-1 with TRBJ1-1; the D is unclear. Germline CDR1 is MNHNS and CDR2 is SASEGT. V gave up 2 bases and J gave up 10 bases, with 20 bases separating them. The CDR3 is 15 amino acids. Here the CDR3 DNA reads TGTGCCAGCAGTGAATTAATGCAGCCCCCAGTTCGAGCTTTCTTT. It translates to CASSELMQPPVRAFF.

This clonotype has a handful of counts. This sequence joins TRBV9 and TRBJ2-2; D remains unclear. V was cut by 4 bases and J by 4 bases, with 8 bases left in between. The CDR3 runs 13 residues. Germline-derived CDR1 and CDR2 are SGDLS and YYNGEE. In DNA, the CDR3 is TGTGCCAGCAGCATTTGGACCACCGGGGAGCTGTTTTTT. It encodes CASSIWTTGELFF.

This clonotype was seen repeatedly, ten times or more. This chain joins TRBV7-2 and TRBJ2-2, with 8 positions matching TRBD2. V dropped 6 bases and J dropped 7; count of bases not matched to a gene: 7. The CDR3 consists of 14 residues. Germline loops: CDR1 SGHTA, CDR2 FQGNSA. The CDR3 nucleotides read TGTGCCAGCAGACCCGACGGGAGGGGCGGGGAGCTGTTTTTT. This sequence encodes CASRPDGRGGELFF.

Many counts were recorded for this clonotype. The gene calls are TRBV2 and TRBJ2-7; tentatively, D is TRBD2 (6 bases). Per the germline V gene, CDR1 is SNHLY and CDR2 is FYNNEI. V gave up 4 bases and J gave up 2 bases, with 6 bases separating them. The CDR3 sequence is 12 residues long. CDR3 in DNA: TGTGCCAGCAGTGGGGAGGCCTACGAGCAGTACTTC. Protein product: CASSGEAYEQYF.

In its sample, this clonotype was seen many times. V usage is TRBV28 and J usage is TRBJ1-1; tentatively, D is TRBD1 (5 bases). Germline V gene data show CDR1 as MDHEN and CDR2 as SYDVKM. The CDR3 totals 11 residues. Deletions cut 5 bases from V and 7 bases from J, with 8 bases between. The chain's CDR3 is CASSVGGEAFF. The CDR3 DNA sequence: TGTGCCAGCAGTGTGGGGGGTGAAGCTTTCTTT.

This clonotype was counted at least ten times. The chain has TRBV30 and TRBJ1-2; TRBD1 is a possible D gene (5 bases). V was clipped by 0 bases and J by 6 bases, with 17 bases between them. The CDR3 has 15 residues. CDR1 is GTSNPN, CDR2 SVGIG, per germline (reference sequence). The CDR3 DNA reads as TGTGCCTGGAGTGTACCGTCACAGGCCAGGCATGGCTACACCTTC. Its protein is CAWSVPSQARHGYTF.

At least ten counts were recorded for this clonotype. The chain uses TRBV9 and TRBJ2-2; D is uncertain. From germline, CDR1 is SGDLS and CDR2 YYNGEE. This CDR3 comprises 15 residues. V shed 0 bases and J shed 2 bases, with 8 bases lying between them. The CDR3 region is CASSVDTPNTGELFF. The CDR3, as DNA: TGTGCCAGCAGCGTAGATACACCCAACACCGGGGAGCTGTTTTTT.

V gene TRBV28 combines with J gene TRBJ2-7, with a tentative D call TRBD1 (5 bases). Trimming stripped 4 bases from V and 3 bases from J, with 13 bases between. Germline V gene lookup returns CDR1 MDHEN and CDR2 SYDVKM. The CDR3 is made up of 14 amino acids. Here the CDR3 reads CASSWAGKIYEQYF. As DNA, the CDR3 is TGTGCCAGCAGTTGGGCAGGGAAAATCTACGAGCAGTACTTC.

This clonotype was seen ten or more times. This chain connects TRBV20-1 to TRBJ2-7; 11 nucleotides match TRBD2. After removal of 5 bases from V and 3 bases from J, the junction contained 6 bases not matched to a gene. Germline V gene data show CDR1 as DFQATT and CDR2 as SNEGSKA (reference sequence). CDR3 length: 14 amino acids. The CDR3 is CSALAGGPSYEQYF. The DNA of the CDR3 is TGCAGTGCTTTAGCGGGAGGGCCAAGCTACGAGCAGTACTTC.

The table lists this clonotype with many counts. The chain uses TRBV25-1 and TRBJ2-5; D may be TRBD1 (5 bases). The CDR3 spans 15 residues. Germline CDR1 reads MGHDK; CDR2 reads SYGVNS. V was cut by 3 bases and J by 0 bases, with 11 bases left in between. CDR3 coding DNA: TGTGCCAGCAGTGACCTGACAGAGTACCAAGAGACCCAGTACTTC. Its protein is CASSDLTEYQETQYF.

The chain couples TRBV6-1 to TRBJ1-1; no clear D. Per the germline V gene, CDR1 is MNHNS and CDR2 is SASEGT. V was shortened by 4 bases and J by 1 base, with 16 bases between the two germline ends. The CDR3 extends over 16 amino acids. The CDR3 coding sequence is TGTGCCAGCAGTGGCCCGGTGGGGTCCCCGAACACTGAAGCTTTCTTT. This sequence encodes CASSGPVGSPNTEAFF.

This clonotype was seen repeatedly, ten times or more. This chain uses TRBV20-1 with TRBJ2-5; D gene ambiguous. With 3 bases removed from V and 5 bases from J, the gap between germline ends came to 10 bases. The CDR3 consists of 12 residues. CDR1 and CDR2 from the germline V gene are DFQATT and SNEGSKA (reference sequence). CDR3 coding DNA: TGCAGTGCTAGTGGGCTAGTCGAGACCCAGTACTTC. Its translation: CSASGLVETQYF.

This clonotype was seen many times. The V and J genes are TRBV29-1 and TRBJ1-1, with a weak D call TRBD1 (6 bases). Germline CDR1 and CDR2: SQVTM and ANQGSEA. The ends were cut back, 8 bases at V and 7 bases at J, with 17 bases in the middle. The CDR3 sequence is 12 residues long. In DNA form, the CDR3 reads TGCAGCACAAATCGGGGGGCTCTTGAAGCTTTCTTT. Protein sequence: CSTNRGALEAFF.

This clonotype was seen ten or more times. This rearrangement joins TRBV12-3 or TRBV12-4 to TRBJ2-5; D gene unclear. The germline V and J ends were trimmed by 1 base and 4 bases, with 7 bases remaining between them. The CDR3 contains 13 residues. CDR3 in amino acids: CASSLGPVETQYF. CDR3 DNA: TGTGCCAGCAGTTTAGGTCCAGTAGAGACCCAGTACTTC.

The gene calls are TRBV25-1 and TRBJ2-7; TRBD1 is a possible D gene (6 bases). Germline-derived CDR1 and CDR2 are MGHDK and SYGVNS. CDR3 size: 17 residues. Trimming stripped 3 bases from V and 3 bases from J, with 21 bases between. CDR3 DNA sequence: TGTGCCAGCAGTGACATCCGGGACAACCTGTCGGGCTACGAGCAGTACTTC. Protein: CASSDIRDNLSGYEQYF.

This clonotype turned up a few times. The chain carries TRBV9 and TRBJ2-5; the D is unclear. V lost 3 bases to trimming and J lost 1 base, with 10 bases between them. CDR1 is SGDLS, CDR2 YYNGEE, per germline. This CDR3 has 14 residues. The CDR3 DNA sequence: TGTGCCAGCAGCGCGGGCCCTACCCAAGAGACCCAGTACTTC. It is translated as CASSAGPTQETQYF.

Only a few counts were recorded for this clonotype. V is TRBV25-1 and J is TRBJ2-5; possibly TRBD1 for D (6 bases). The germline gives CDR1 MGHDK, CDR2 SYGVNS. CDR3 length equals 16 residues. Trimming took 0 bases from V and 5 from J, leaving 16 bases between them. CDR3 amino acids: CASSEYEGTQGETQYF. DNA of the CDR3: TGTGCCAGCAGTGAATATGAGGGTACCCAGGGGGAGACCCAGTACTTC.

This clonotype was recorded at least ten times. The CDR3 DNA reads TGCGCCAGCAGTGAGTCCGGGACAGGGGGCTACGAGCAGTACTTC. Its protein is CASSESGTGGYEQYF. The chain is built from TRBV10-1 and TRBJ2-7, with 11 nucleotides matching TRBD1. This CDR3 region has 15 residues. V dropped 0 bases and J dropped 3; count of bases not matched to a gene: 1. Germline V gene sequence: CDR1 WNHNN, CDR2 SYGVQD (reference sequence).

This clonotype was observed at least ten times. The V and J genes are TRBV7-8 and TRBJ1-1; 8 nucleotides align to TRBD1. Trimming at V came to 5 bases and at J to 6 bases, leaving 14 bases not matched to a gene. The CDR3 is made up of 16 amino acids. Germline V gene sequence: CDR1 SGHVS, CDR2 FQNEAQ. This CDR3 is CASSPRPQDRVPEAFF. DNA for the CDR3: TGTGCCAGCAGCCCCCGCCCGCAGGACAGGGTCCCTGAAGCTTTCTTT.

This clonotype has a count of ten or more. The rearrangement joins TRBV28 to TRBJ1-5, with D uncertain. CDR1 is MDHEN and CDR2 is SYDVKM in the germline V gene. CDR3 length equals 12 residues. V gave up 8 bases and J gave up 5 bases, with 10 bases separating them. In DNA, the CDR3 is TGTGCCAGCGAGAGGGATTATCAGCCCCAGCATTTT. Encoded protein: CASERDYQPQHF.

This clonotype was observed at least ten times. The J gene is TRBJ2-7, the V gene TRBV6-2 or TRBV6-3; no clear D. Between the trimmed V and J ends, which lost 2 bases and 0 bases, there was a span of 8 bases. The CDR3 is 14 residues long. CDR1 MNHEY and CDR2 SVGEGT come from the germline V gene. Here the CDR3 DNA reads TGTGCCAGCAGTTACCCTGGGAACTCCTACGAGCAGTACTTC. Encoded protein: CASSYPGNSYEQYF.

This clonotype was counted ten times or more. The chain couples TRBV2 to TRBJ2-7; a weak D match, TRBD2 (6 bases). Germline V gene sequence: CDR1 SNHLY, CDR2 FYNNEI. The CDR3 consists of 15 residues. The V and J ends lost 7 bases and 4 bases respectively, with 20 bases between them. CDR3 sequence: CASIEGRVAAYEQYF. DNA of the CDR3: TGTGCCAGCATTGAGGGTCGAGTAGCGGCGTACGAGCAGTACTTC.

Notes on this clonotype: This sequence may be a read error, since a much larger clone differs from it by one base. The chain joins TRBV25-1 to TRBJ1-1; possible D gene TRBD1, 5 bases. V gave up 1 base and J gave up 10 bases, with 19 bases separating them. Germline lookup yields CDR1 MGHDK and CDR2 SYGVNS. This CDR3 region has 15 residues. Here the CDR3 DNA reads TGTGCCAGCAGTGAATCTAGAGGAGGGGAGGCTGGAGCTTTCTTT. Its translation: CASSESRGGEAGAFF.